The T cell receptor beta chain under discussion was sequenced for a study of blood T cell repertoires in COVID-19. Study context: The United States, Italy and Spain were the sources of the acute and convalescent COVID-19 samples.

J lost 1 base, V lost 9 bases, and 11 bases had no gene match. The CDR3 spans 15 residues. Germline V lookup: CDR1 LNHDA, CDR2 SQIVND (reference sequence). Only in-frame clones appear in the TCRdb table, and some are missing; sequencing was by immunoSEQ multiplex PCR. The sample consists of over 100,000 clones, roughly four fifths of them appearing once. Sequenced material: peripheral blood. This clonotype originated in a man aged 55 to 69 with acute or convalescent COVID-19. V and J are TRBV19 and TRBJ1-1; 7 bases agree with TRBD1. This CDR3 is CASTQPRTGNTEAFF. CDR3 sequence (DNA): TGTGCCAGCACGCAACCGAGGACAGGGAACACTGAAGCTTTCTTT.